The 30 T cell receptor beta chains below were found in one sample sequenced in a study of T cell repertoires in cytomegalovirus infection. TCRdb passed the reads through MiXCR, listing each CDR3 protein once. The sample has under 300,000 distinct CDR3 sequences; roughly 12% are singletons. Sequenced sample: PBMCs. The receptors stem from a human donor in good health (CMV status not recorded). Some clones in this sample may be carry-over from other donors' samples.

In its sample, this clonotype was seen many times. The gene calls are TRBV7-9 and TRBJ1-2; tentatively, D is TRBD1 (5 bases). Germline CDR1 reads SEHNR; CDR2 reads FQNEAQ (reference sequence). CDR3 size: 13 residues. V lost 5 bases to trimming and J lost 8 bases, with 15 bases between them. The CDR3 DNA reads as TGTGCCAGCAGCCTGGGGCGGACTCAAGGCTACACCTTC. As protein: CASSLGRTQGYTF. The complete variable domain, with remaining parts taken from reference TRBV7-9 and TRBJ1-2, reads DTGVSQNPRHKITKRGQNVTFRCDPISEHNRLYWYRQTLGQGPEFLTYFQNEAQLEKSRLLSDRFSAERPKGSFSTLEIQRTEQGDSAMYLCASSLGRTQGYTFGSGTRLTVV.

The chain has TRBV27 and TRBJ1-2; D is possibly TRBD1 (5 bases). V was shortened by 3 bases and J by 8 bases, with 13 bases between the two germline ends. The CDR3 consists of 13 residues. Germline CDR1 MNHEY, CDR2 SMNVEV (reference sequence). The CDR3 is CASSFWGSEGYTF. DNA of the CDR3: TGTGCCAGCAGTTTTTGGGGGTCGGAGGGCTACACCTTC.

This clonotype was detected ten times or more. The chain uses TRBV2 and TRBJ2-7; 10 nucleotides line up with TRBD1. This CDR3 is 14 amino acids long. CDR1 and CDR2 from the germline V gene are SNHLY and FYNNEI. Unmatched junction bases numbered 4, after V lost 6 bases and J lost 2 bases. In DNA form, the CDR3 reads TGTGCCAGCAGAACGGGACAGGGGACCTACGAGCAGTACTTC. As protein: CASRTGQGTYEQYF.

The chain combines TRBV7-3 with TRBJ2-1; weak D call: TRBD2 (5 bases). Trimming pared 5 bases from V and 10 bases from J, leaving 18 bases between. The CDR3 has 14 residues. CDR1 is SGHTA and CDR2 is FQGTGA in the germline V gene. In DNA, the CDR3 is TGTGCCAGCAGCGCGGGCCCCCCCGAGGGCGAGCAGTTCTTC. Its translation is CASSAGPPEGEQFF.

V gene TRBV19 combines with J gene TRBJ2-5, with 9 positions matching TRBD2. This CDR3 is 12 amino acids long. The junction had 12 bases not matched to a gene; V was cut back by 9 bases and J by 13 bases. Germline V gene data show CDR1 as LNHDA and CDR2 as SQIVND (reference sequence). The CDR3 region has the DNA TGTGCCAGCGGCCCAGCGGGGGGCCCCGGGTACTTC. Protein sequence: CASGPAGGPGYF.

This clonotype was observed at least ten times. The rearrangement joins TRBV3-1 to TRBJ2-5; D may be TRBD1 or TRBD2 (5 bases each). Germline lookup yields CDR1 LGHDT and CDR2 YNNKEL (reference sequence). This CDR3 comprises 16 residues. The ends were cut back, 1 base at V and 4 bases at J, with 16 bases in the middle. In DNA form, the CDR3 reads TGTGCCAGCAGCCAAGGCTGGACCGAGGGGAGAGAGACCCAGTACTTC. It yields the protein CASSQGWTEGRETQYF.

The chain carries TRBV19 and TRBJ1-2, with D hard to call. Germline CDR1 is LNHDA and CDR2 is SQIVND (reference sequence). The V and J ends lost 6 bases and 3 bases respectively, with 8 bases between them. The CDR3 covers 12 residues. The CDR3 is CASSQDYYGYTF. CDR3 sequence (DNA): TGTGCCAGTAGCCAAGACTACTATGGCTACACCTTC.

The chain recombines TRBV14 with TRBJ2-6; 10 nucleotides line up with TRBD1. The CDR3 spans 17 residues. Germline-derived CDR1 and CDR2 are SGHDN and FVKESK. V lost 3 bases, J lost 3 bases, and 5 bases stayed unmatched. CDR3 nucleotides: TGTGCCAGCAGCCAGAGGACAGGGGGTATTGGGGCCAACGTCCTGACTTTC. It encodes CASSQRTGGIGANVLTF.

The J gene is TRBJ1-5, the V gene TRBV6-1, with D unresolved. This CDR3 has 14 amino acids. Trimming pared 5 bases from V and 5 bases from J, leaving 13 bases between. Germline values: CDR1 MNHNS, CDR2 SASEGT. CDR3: CASSTSPGDQPQHF. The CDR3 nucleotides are TGTGCCAGCAGTACGAGTCCTGGAGATCAGCCCCAGCATTTT.

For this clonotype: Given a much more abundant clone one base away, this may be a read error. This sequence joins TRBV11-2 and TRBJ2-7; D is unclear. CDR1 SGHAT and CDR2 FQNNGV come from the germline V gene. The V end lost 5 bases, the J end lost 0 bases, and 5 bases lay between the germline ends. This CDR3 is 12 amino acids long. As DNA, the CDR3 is TGTGCCAGCAGCCACGACTCCTACGAGCAGTACTTC. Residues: CASSHDSYEQYF.

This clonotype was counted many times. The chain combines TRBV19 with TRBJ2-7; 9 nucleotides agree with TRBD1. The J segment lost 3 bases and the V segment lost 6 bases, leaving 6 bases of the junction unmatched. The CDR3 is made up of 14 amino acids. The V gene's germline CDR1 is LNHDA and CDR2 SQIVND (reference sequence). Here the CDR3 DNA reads TGTGCCAGTAGGCCGGGACAGGGCGACTACGAGCAGTACTTC. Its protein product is CASRPGQGDYEQYF.

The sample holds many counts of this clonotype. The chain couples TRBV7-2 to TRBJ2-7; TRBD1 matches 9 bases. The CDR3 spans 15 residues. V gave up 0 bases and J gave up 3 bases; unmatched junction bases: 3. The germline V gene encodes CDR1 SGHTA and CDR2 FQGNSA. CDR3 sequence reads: CASSLAGQGVYEQYF. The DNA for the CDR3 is TGTGCCAGCAGCTTAGCGGGACAGGGAGTCTACGAGCAGTACTTC.

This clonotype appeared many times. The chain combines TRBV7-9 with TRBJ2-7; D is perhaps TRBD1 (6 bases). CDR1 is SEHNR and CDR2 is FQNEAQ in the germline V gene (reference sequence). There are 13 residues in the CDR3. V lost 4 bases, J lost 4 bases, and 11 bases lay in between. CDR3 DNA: TGTGCCAGCAGCTCCTCACAGGGTTACGAGCAGTACTTC. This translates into CASSSSQGYEQYF.

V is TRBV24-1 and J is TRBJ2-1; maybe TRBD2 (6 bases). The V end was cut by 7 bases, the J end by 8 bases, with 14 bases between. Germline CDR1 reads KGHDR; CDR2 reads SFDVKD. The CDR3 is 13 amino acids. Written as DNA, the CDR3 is TGTGCCACCAGAGGACGGGAGAGGGATGAGCAGTTCTTC. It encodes CATRGRERDEQFF.

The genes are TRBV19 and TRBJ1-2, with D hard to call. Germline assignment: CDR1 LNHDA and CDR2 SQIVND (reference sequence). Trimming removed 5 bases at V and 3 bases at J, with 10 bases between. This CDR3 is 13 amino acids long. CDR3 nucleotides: TGTGCCAGTAGTCCCCATGGGGACTATGGCTACACCTTC. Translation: CASSPHGDYGYTF.

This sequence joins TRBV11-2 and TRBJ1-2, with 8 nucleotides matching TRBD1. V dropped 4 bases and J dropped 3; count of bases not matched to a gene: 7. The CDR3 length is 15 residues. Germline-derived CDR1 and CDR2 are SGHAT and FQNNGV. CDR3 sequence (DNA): TGTGCCAGCAGCTCAGGCGGACAGGGTCACTATGGCTACACCTTC. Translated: CASSSGGQGHYGYTF.

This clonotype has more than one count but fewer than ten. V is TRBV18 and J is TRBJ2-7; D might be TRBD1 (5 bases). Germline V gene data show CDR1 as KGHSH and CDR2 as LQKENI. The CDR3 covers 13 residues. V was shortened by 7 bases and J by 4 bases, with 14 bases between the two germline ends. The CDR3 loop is CASFPGPPYEQYF. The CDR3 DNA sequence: TGTGCCAGCTTTCCAGGGCCACCATACGAGCAGTACTTC.

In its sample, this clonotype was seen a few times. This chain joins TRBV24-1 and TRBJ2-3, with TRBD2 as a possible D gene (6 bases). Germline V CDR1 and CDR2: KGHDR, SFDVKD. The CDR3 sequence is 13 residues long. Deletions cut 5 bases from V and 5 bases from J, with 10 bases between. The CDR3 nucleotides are TGTGCCACCAGTGTCGGGACTCTAGATACGCAGTATTTT. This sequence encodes CATSVGTLDTQYF.

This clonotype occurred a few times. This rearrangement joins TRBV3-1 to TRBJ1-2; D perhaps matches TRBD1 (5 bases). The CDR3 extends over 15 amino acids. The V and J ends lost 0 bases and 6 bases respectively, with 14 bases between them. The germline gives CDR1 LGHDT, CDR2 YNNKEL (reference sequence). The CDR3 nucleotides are TGTGCCAGCAGCCAAGAGGGCAGGTTAGGGGATGGCTACACCTTC. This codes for CASSQEGRLGDGYTF. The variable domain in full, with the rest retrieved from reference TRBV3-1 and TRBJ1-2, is DTAVSQTPKYLVTQMGNDKSIKCEQNLGHDTMYWYKQDSKKFLKIMFSYNNKELIINETVPNRFSPKSPDKAHLNLHINSLELGDSAVYFCASSQEGRLGDGYTFGSGTRLTVV.

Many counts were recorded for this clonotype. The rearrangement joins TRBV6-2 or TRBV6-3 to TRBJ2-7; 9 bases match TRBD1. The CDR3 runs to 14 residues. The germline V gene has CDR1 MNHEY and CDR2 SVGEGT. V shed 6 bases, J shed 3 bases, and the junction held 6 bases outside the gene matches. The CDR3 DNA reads TGTGCCAGCAGAGAACAGGGGGCGAGCTACGAGCAGTACTTC. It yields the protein CASREQGASYEQYF.

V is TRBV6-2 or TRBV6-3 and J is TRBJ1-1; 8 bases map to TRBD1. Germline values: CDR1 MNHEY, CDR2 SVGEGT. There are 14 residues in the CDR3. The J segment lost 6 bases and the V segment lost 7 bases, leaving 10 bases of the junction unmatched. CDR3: CASIKGQEGAEAFF. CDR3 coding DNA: TGTGCCAGCATAAAGGGACAGGAGGGCGCTGAAGCTTTCTTT.

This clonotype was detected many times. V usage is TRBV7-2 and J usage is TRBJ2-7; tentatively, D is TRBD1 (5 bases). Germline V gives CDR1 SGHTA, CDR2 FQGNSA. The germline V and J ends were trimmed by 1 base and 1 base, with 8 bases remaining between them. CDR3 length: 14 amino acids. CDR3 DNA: TGTGCCAGCAGCTTAGTTAGGGGATCCTACGAGCAGTACTTC. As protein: CASSLVRGSYEQYF.

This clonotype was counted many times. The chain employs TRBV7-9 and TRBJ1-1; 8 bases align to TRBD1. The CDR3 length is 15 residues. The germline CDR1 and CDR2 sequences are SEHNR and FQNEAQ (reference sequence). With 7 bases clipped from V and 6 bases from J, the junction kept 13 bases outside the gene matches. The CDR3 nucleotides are TGTGCCAGCACCACACTCAGGGGGCGCGCATCTGAAGCTTTCTTT. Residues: CASTTLRGRASEAFF. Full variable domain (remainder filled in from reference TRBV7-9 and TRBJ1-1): DTGVSQNPRHKITKRGQNVTFRCDPISEHNRLYWYRQTLGQGPEFLTYFQNEAQLEKSRLLSDRFSAERPKGSFSTLEIQRTEQGDSAMYLCASTTLRGRASEAFFGQGTRLTVV.

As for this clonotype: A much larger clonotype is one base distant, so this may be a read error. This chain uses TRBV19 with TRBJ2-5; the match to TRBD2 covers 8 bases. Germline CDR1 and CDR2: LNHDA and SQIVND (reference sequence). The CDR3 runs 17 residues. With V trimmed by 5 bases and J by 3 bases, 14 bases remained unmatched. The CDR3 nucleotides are TGTGCCAGTAGTCCCCCGACTAGCGAAGGAGGAAAAGAGACCCAGTACTTC. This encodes CASSPPTSEGGKETQYF.

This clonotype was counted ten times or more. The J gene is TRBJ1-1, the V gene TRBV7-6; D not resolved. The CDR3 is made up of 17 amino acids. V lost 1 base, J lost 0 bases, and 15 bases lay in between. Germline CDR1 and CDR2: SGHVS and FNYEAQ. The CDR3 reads CASSLVNGPGMNTEAFF. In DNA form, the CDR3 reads TGTGCCAGCAGCTTAGTTAATGGTCCGGGAATGAACACTGAAGCTTTCTTT.

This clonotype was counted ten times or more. The CDR3 loop reads CASSLADMQPQHF. CDR3 DNA sequence: TGTGCCAGCAGCTTAGCAGATATGCAGCCCCAGCATTTT. V usage is TRBV11-2 and J usage is TRBJ1-5; D ambiguous. V was clipped by 1 base and J by 7 bases, with 8 bases between them. Germline lookup yields CDR1 SGHAT and CDR2 FQNNGV. The CDR3 length is 13 residues.

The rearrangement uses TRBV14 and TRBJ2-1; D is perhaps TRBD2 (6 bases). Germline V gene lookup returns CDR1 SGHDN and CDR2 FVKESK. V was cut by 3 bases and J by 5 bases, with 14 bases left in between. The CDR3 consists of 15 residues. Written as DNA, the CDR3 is TGTGCCAGCAGCCATTTCAGCGGGCGGGACAATGAGCAGTTCTTC. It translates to CASSHFSGRDNEQFF.

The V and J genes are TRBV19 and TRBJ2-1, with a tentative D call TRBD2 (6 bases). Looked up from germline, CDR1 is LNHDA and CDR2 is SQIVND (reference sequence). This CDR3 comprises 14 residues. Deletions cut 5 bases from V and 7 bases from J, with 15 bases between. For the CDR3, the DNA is TGTGCCAGTAGTTTGACTAGTGACATGAATGAGCAGTTCTTC. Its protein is CASSLTSDMNEQFF.

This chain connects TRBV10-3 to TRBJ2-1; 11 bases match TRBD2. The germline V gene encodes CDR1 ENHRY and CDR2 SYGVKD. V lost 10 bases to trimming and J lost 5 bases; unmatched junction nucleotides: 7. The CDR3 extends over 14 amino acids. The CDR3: CANRGGLADNEQFF. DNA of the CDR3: TGTGCCAACAGAGGGGGACTAGCGGACAATGAGCAGTTCTTC.

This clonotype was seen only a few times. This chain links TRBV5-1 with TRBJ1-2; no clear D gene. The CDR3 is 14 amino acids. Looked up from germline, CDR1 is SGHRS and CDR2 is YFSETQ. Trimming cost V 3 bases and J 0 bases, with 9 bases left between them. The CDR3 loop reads CASSSAGTNYGYTF. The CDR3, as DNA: TGCGCCAGCAGCTCAGCGGGAACTAACTATGGCTACACCTTC.